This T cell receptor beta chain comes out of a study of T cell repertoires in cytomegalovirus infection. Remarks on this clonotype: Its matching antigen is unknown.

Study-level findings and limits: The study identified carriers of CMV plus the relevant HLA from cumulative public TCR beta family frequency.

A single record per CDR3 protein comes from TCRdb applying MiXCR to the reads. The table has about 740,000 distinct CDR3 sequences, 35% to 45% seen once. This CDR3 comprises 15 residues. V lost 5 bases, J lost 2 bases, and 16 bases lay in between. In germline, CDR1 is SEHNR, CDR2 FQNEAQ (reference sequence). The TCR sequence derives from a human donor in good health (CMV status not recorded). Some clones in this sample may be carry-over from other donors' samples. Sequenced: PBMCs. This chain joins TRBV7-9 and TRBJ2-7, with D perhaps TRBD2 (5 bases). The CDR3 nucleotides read TGTGCCAGCAGCCAGAGGGCTGGGCGGCCCTACGAGCAGTACTTC. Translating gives CASSQRAGRPYEQYF.